This T cell receptor (beta chain) was captured by sequencing in a study of blood T cell repertoires in COVID-19. Libraries were prepared by immunoSEQ multiplex PCR; TCRdb keeps only in-frame clonotypes and omits some of them. There are fewer than 50,000 clones in the sample; around 82% occur only once, and approximately 44% lies in the top ten. CDR3 length: 17 amino acids. The V gene end was trimmed by 4 bases and the J gene end by 0 bases; junction bases not matched to a gene: 8. Germline lookup yields CDR1 LNHDA and CDR2 SQIVND (reference sequence). The sample holds one count of this clone. Source material: peripheral blood. This chain joins TRBV19 and TRBJ2-7; 11 bases are shared with TRBD1. The TCR was taken from a woman aged 80 or older with active or convalescent COVID-19. The CDR3 DNA follows: TGTGCCAGTAGTACCCGGACAGGGGGCTTAAGCTCCTACGAGCAGTACTTC. This codes for CASSTRTGGLSSYEQYF.